Listed below are T cell receptor beta chains from one sample, sequenced in a study of monozygotic twins with inflammatory bowel disease. One entry per CDR3 protein, without DNA, is what TCRdb gives after re-calling the 5' RACE reads. The sample has around 400,000 distinct CDR3 sequences. The sample consisted of blood. All receptors derive from a human donor with ulcerative colitis or Crohn's disease, or a healthy co-twin of an affected twin (not recorded which). The CDR3 runs from the conserved cysteine through the conserved F or W.

j_gene: TRBJ2-7; v_gene: TRBV5-5; CDR3aa: CASSLEAGFSYEQYF
j_gene: TRBJ1-6; v_gene: TRBV27; CDR3aa: CASRERQGHIPLHF
j_gene: TRBJ1-1; v_gene: TRBV5-1; CDR3aa: CASSLYGGVNTEAFF
j_gene: TRBJ1-1; v_gene: TRBV10-3; CDR3aa: CAISEWAGDGEAFF
j_gene: TRBJ1-5; v_gene: TRBV19; CDR3aa: CASSIGAGNQPQHF
j_gene: TRBJ2-5; v_gene: TRBV5-1; CDR3aa: CASSQTSGRASEETQYF
j_gene: TRBJ2-1; v_gene: TRBV3-1; CDR3aa: CASSQTPGDYNEQFF
j_gene: TRBJ2-7; v_gene: TRBV6-2/TRBV6-3; CDR3aa: CASSYLAYEQYF
j_gene: TRBJ1-1; v_gene: TRBV29-1; CDR3aa: CSVERGDAEAFF
j_gene: TRBJ1-2; v_gene: TRBV4-3; CDR3aa: CASSQAPTGGYGYTF
j_gene: TRBJ2-3; v_gene: TRBV7-2; CDR3aa: CASRRGHTDTQYF
j_gene: TRBJ2-7; v_gene: TRBV20-1; CDR3aa: CSARGNHREQYF
j_gene: TRBJ2-4; v_gene: TRBV5-1; CDR3aa: CASSSTSGSIQYF
j_gene: TRBJ2-1; v_gene: TRBV10-3; CDR3aa: CAISEGQGITGEQFF
j_gene: TRBJ2-7; v_gene: TRBV10-2; CDR3aa: CASSLHGLYSYEQYF
j_gene: TRBJ1-2; v_gene: TRBV20-1; CDR3aa: CSARGQQGKANYGYTF
j_gene: TRBJ1-5; v_gene: TRBV20-1; CDR3aa: CSALGPNQPQHF
j_gene: TRBJ2-3; v_gene: TRBV10-3; CDR3aa: CAIGVRRPDTQYF
j_gene: TRBJ1-2; v_gene: TRBV5-1; CDR3aa: CASSPGAQSHGYTF
j_gene: TRBJ2-3; v_gene: TRBV5-1; CDR3aa: CASSSPGGSPTDTQYF
j_gene: TRBJ1-2; v_gene: TRBV28; CDR3aa: CASSLSPPGADYGYTF
j_gene: TRBJ1-2; v_gene: TRBV7-2; CDR3aa: CASSLINYGYTF
j_gene: TRBJ1-1; v_gene: TRBV29-1; CDR3aa: CSVEWTGVVTESFF
j_gene: TRBJ2-5; v_gene: TRBV4-3; CDR3aa: CASSQVAGGATAQYF
j_gene: TRBJ2-7; v_gene: TRBV5-4; CDR3aa: CASSLNIGGSYEQYF
j_gene: TRBJ2-1; v_gene: TRBV7-6; CDR3aa: CASSLVRPGDSYNEQFF
j_gene: TRBJ1-5; v_gene: TRBV27; CDR3aa: CASSFPPGPQHF
j_gene: TRBJ2-7; v_gene: TRBV10-3; CDR3aa: CAISESEVLSEQYF
j_gene: TRBJ1-5; v_gene: TRBV5-6; CDR3aa: CASSFGGQQPQHF
j_gene: TRBJ1-2; v_gene: TRBV29-1; CDR3aa: CSARGGDGYTF
j_gene: TRBJ1-3; v_gene: TRBV4-3; CDR3aa: CASSQDIRVLGNTIYF
j_gene: TRBJ1-2; v_gene: TRBV6-5; CDR3aa: CASSFPGGQRSFYTF
j_gene: TRBJ2-2; v_gene: TRBV27; CDR3aa: CASSLSNPYSVAGELFF
j_gene: TRBJ2-2; v_gene: TRBV19; CDR3aa: CASSIGGPSPGELFF
j_gene: TRBJ2-2; v_gene: TRBV9; CDR3aa: CASSRLSRNRDGELFF
j_gene: TRBJ2-7; v_gene: TRBV28; CDR3aa: CASSLGGGRGEQYF
j_gene: TRBJ1-2; v_gene: TRBV3-1; CDR3aa: CASSQLTMNYGYTF
j_gene: TRBJ2-2; v_gene: TRBV5-4; CDR3aa: CAAGGLAPNTGELFF
j_gene: TRBJ2-7; v_gene: TRBV15; CDR3aa: CATSGGTLYEQYF
j_gene: TRBJ2-7; v_gene: TRBV4-2; CDR3aa: CASSRGGLAGSYEQYF
j_gene: TRBJ2-5; v_gene: TRBV7-6; CDR3aa: CASGSLFETQYF
j_gene: TRBJ2-7; v_gene: TRBV5-1; CDR3aa: CASSLAVSGSSYEQYF
j_gene: TRBJ2-1; v_gene: TRBV7-9; CDR3aa: CASSFPSQGHNEQFF
j_gene: TRBJ2-4; v_gene: TRBV28; CDR3aa: CASSPGTDLIQYF
j_gene: TRBJ2-2; v_gene: TRBV5-1; CDR3aa: CASCLAGGPGTGELFF
j_gene: TRBJ1-2; v_gene: TRBV10-3; CDR3aa: CAISESGSGYTF
j_gene: TRBJ2-5; v_gene: TRBV29-1; CDR3aa: CSVQGAGETQYF
j_gene: TRBJ2-1; v_gene: TRBV3-1; CDR3aa: CASSQDAAGHNEQFF
j_gene: TRBJ1-5; v_gene: TRBV20-1; CDR3aa: CSAQDQSGPQHF
j_gene: TRBJ2-7; v_gene: TRBV18; CDR3aa: CASSPTGLATNEQYF
j_gene: TRBJ2-3; v_gene: TRBV27; CDR3aa: CASSPRGEDTQYF
j_gene: TRBJ2-7; v_gene: TRBV5-1; CDR3aa: CAITGIRYEQYF
j_gene: TRBJ2-5; v_gene: TRBV7-2; CDR3aa: CASSWGGQETQYF
j_gene: TRBJ1-1; v_gene: TRBV20-1; CDR3aa: CSTTPHKRAPGGTEAFF
j_gene: TRBJ1-5; v_gene: TRBV28; CDR3aa: CASSPGHHSNQPQHF